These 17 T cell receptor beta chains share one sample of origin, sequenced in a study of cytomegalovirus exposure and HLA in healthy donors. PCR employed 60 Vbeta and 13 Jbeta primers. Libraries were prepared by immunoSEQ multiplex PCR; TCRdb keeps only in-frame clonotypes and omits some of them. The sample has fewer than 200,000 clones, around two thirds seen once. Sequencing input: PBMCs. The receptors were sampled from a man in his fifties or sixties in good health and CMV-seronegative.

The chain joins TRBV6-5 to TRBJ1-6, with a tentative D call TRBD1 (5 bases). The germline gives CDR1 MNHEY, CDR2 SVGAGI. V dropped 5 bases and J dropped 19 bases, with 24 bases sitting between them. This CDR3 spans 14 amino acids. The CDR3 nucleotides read TGTGCCAGCAGTCGAGTTGGGGTGACAGAGGAAGTTCACTTT. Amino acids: CASSRVGVTEEVHF.

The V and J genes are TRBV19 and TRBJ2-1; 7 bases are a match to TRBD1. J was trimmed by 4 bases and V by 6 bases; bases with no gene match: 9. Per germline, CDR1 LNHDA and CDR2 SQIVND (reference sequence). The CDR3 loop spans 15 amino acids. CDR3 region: CASSKDRAAYNEQFF. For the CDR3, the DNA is TGTGCCAGTAGCAAAGACAGGGCTGCTTACAATGAGCAGTTCTTC.

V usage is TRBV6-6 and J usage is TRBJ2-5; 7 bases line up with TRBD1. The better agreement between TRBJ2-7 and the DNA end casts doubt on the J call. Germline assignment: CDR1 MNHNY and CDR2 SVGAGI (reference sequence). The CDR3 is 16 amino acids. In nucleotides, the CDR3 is TGTGCCAGCACCCCGAACCAAGGGGGCGCTGGGTACGAGCAGTACTTC. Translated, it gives CASTPNQGGAGYEQYF.

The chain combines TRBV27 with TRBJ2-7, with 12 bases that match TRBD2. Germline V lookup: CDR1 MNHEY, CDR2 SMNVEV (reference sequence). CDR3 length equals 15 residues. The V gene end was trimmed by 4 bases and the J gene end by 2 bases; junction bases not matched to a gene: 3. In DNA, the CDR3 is TGTGCCAGCAGTTCAACTAGCGGGGGGCCCTACGAGCAGTACTTC. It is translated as CASSSTSGGPYEQYF.

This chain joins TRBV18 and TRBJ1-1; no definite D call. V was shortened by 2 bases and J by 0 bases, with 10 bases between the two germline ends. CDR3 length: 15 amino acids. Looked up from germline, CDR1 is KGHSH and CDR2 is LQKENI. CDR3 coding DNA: TGTGCCAGCTCACCAGGGTTAGGAGTGAACACTGAAGCTTTCTTT. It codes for CASSPGLGVNTEAFF.

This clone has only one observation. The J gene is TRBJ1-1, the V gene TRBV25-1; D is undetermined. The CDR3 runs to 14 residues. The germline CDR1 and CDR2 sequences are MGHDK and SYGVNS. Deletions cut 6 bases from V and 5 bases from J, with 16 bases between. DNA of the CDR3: TGTGCCAGCAGATACAGTCTCGGAAGGACTGAAGCTTTCTTT. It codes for CASRYSLGRTEAFF.

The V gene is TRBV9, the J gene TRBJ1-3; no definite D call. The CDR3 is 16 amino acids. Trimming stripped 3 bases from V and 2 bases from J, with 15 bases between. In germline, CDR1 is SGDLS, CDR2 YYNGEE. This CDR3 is CASSDTGLGAGNTIYF. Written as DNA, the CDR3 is TGTGCCAGCAGCGATACCGGACTAGGCGCTGGAAACACCATATATTTT. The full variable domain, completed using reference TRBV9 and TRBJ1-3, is DSGVTQTPKHLITATGQRVTLRCSPRSGDLSVYWYQQSLDQGLQFLIQYYNGEERAKGNILERFSAQQFPDLHSELNLSSLELGDSALYFCASSDTGLGAGNTIYFGEGSWLTVV.

CDR3 sequence: CASSISGYTEAFF. The CDR3, as DNA: TGTGCCAGCAGTATCTCAGGGTACACTGAAGCTTTCTTT. The V gene is TRBV6-5, the J gene TRBJ1-1; D perhaps matches TRBD1 (5 bases). The germline CDR1 and CDR2 sequences are MNHEY and SVGAGI. The germline V and J ends were trimmed by 5 bases and 3 bases, with 10 bases remaining between them. There are 13 residues in the CDR3.

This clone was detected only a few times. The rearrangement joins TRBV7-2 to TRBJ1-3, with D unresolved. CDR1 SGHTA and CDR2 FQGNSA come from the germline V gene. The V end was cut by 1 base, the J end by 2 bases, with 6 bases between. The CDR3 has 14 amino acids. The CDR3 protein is CASSLVTAGNTIYF. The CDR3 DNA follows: TGTGCCAGCAGCTTAGTCACTGCTGGAAACACCATATATTTT.

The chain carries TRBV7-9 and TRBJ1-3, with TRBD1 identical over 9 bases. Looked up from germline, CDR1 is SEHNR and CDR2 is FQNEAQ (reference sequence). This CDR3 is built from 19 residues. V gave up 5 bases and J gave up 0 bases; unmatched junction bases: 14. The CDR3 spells CASSLKSGTGLSSGNTIYF. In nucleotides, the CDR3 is TGTGCCAGCAGCCTTAAATCCGGGACAGGGCTTAGCTCTGGAAACACCATATATTTT.

CDR3 DNA sequence: TGCGCCAGCAGCCCCGGGAGTCGACAAGAGACCCAGTACTTC. Translating gives CASSPGSRQETQYF. V and J are TRBV5-1 and TRBJ2-5; D might be TRBD2 (6 bases). Trimming left V 4 bases short and J 2 bases short, with 12 bases between. There are 14 residues in the CDR3. Germline V CDR1 and CDR2: SGHRS, YFSETQ. Full variable domain (outside the CDR3, taken from reference TRBV5-1 and TRBJ2-5): KAGVTQTPRYLIKTRGQQVTLSCSPISGHRSVSWYQQTPGQGLQFLFEYFSETQRNKGNFPGRFSGRQFSNSRSEMNVSTLELGDSALYLCASSPGSRQETQYFGPGTRLLVL.

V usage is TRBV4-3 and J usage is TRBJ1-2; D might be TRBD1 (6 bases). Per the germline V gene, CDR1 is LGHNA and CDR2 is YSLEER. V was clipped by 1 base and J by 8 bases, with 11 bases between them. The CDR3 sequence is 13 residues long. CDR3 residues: CASSQVGQRGYTF. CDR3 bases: TGCGCCAGCAGCCAAGTCGGACAGAGGGGCTACACCTTC.

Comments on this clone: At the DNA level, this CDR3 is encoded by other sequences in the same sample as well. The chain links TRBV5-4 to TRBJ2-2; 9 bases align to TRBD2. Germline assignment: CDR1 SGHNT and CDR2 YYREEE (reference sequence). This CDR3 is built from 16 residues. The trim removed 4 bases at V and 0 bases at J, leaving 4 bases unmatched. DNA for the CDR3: TGTGCCAGCAGCCGGGAGCGGGGGGCGAACACCGGGGAGCTGTTTTTT. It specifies CASSRERGANTGELFF.

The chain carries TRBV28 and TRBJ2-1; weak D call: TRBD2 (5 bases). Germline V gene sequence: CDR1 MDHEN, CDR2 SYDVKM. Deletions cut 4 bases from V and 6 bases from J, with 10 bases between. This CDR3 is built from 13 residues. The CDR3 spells CASSSGLANEQFF. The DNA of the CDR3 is TGTGCCAGCAGTTCCGGACTTGCCAATGAGCAGTTCTTC. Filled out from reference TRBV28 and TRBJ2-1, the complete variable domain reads DVKVTQSSRYLVKRTGEKVFLECVQDMDHENMFWYRQDPGLGLRLIYFSYDVKMKEKGDIPEGYSVSREKKERFSLILESASTNQTSMYLCASSSGLANEQFFGPGTRLTVL.

The chain's CDR3 is CASINGDRAVNEKLFF. In nucleotides, the CDR3 is TGTGCCAGCATCAATGGGGACAGGGCGGTTAATGAAAAACTGTTTTTT. This chain links TRBV6-6 with TRBJ1-4; 9 nucleotides agree with TRBD1. Germline CDR1 is MNHNY and CDR2 is SVGAGI (reference sequence). The ends lost 7 bases at V and 4 bases at J; junction bases unmatched: 10. The CDR3 contains 16 residues.

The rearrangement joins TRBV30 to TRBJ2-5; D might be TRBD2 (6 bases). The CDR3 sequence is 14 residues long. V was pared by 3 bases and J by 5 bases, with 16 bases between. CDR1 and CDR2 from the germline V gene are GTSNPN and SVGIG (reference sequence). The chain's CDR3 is CAWRGPPRGETQYF. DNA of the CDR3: TGTGCCTGGAGGGGGCCTCCTCGGGGGGAGACCCAGTACTTC.

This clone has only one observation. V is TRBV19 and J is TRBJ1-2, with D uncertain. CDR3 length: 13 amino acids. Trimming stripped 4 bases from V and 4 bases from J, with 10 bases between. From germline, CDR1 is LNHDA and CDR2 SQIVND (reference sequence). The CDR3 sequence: CASSTVSGYGYTF. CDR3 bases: TGTGCCAGTAGTACCGTCAGCGGCTATGGCTACACCTTC.